One T cell receptor (beta chain) is described in this entry. V was pared by 4 bases and J by 2 bases, with 9 bases between. This CDR3 contains 13 residues. Germline CDR1 reads SGDLS; CDR2 reads YYNGEE. The data were taken from a study of blood T cell repertoires in COVID-19. Study background: Material from acute and convalescent COVID-19 was sourced from the United States, Italy and Spain. In each case, the material was cDNA or gDNA derived from T cells, B-cell-depleted T cells, or PBMCs.

Study processing details: Reference gene primer amplification in the assay estimated nucleated cell counts. Assay: immunoSEQ multiplex PCR; the TCRdb copy retains only in-frame clones and omits some. D and trimming were read from the DNA, whereas the V and J calls and clone size are those reported in that table. The sample lists around 36,000 clones; about four fifths were seen once. This chain connects TRBV9 to TRBJ2-5; perhaps TRBD2 as D (5 bases). Sequenced input: peripheral blood. This TCR came from a man over 45 with acute or convalescent COVID-19. The CDR3 is CASSFSAQETQYF. The CDR3 nucleotides read TGTGCCAGCAGCTTTAGCGCGCAAGAGACCCAGTACTTC.